Below are 28 T cell receptor beta chains sequenced from a single sample in a study of CD8 T cells in Susac syndrome. The RNA, roughly 0.45 to 1 ug, was put through reverse transcription using random hexamers. MiXCR, run by TCRdb on the immunoSEQ multiplex PCR reads, gives a single entry per CDR3 protein. The repertoire consists of more than 20,000 distinct CDR3 sequences, with 85% to 95% occurring once and the leading ten covering roughly 0.25%. What was sequenced was CD8+ T cells from PBMCs. These receptors originate from a human donor in good health.

The CDR3 loop reads CASSSPAGGDTQYF. The CDR3 coding sequence is TGTGCCAGCAGCTCCCCAGCGGGAGGAGATACGCAGTATTTT. V usage is TRBV7-9 and J usage is TRBJ2-3; 9 positions agree with TRBD2. The CDR3 is made up of 14 amino acids. Trimming cost V 4 bases and J 5 bases; bases outside gene matches: 4. The germline V gene has CDR1 SEHNR and CDR2 FQNEAQ (reference sequence).

The rearrangement links TRBV5-1 to TRBJ1-2; D is unresolved. This CDR3 spans 14 amino acids. V was pared by 0 bases and J by 8 bases, with 14 bases between. Germline V gene lookup returns CDR1 SGHRS and CDR2 YFSETQ. The CDR3 here is CASSLEAGDHGYTF. DNA of the CDR3: TGCGCCAGCAGCTTGGAGGCCGGCGACCACGGCTACACCTTC.

The V gene is TRBV6-6, the J gene TRBJ1-1; D is perhaps TRBD1 (5 bases). Between the trimmed V and J ends, which lost 4 bases and 10 bases, there was a span of 10 bases. Per germline, CDR1 MNHNY and CDR2 SVGAGI (reference sequence). The CDR3 extends over 11 amino acids. Here the CDR3 DNA reads TGTGCCAGCAGTTTGGGGACCGGAGCTTTCTTT. Translated, it gives CASSLGTGAFF.

This clonotype was seen once. The chain couples TRBV7-9 to TRBJ1-1; unclear D gene. Germline V CDR1 and CDR2: SEHNR, FQNEAQ (reference sequence). The CDR3 is 15 amino acids. V was cut by 3 bases and J by 0 bases, with 11 bases left in between. The CDR3 is CASSFPGGVNTEAFF. For the CDR3, the DNA is TGTGCCAGCAGCTTCCCGGGTGGAGTGAACACTGAAGCTTTCTTT.

V and J are TRBV5-8 and TRBJ2-1; TRBD1 matches at 7 bases. The germline V gene encodes CDR1 SGHTS and CDR2 YDEGEE. V gave up 4 bases and J gave up 4 bases; unmatched junction bases: 2. The CDR3 has 13 amino acids. CDR3 nucleotide sequence: TGTGCCAGCAGCCTGACAGGGTACAATGAGCAGTTCTTC. As protein: CASSLTGYNEQFF. The full variable domain, its missing parts supplied by reference TRBV5-8 and TRBJ2-1, is EAGVTQSPTHLIKTRGQQATLRCSPISGHTSVYWYQQALGLGLQFLLWYDEGEERNRGNFPPRFSGRQFPNYSSELNVNALELEDSALYLCASSLTGYNEQFFGPGTRLTVL.

V is TRBV6-5 and J is TRBJ1-2; D unresolved. The CDR3 runs to 17 residues. Germline lookup yields CDR1 MNHEY and CDR2 SVGAGI. The V and J ends lost 0 bases and 2 bases respectively, with 16 bases between them. CDR3 in amino acids: CASSYSKDAATNYGYTF. In nucleotides, the CDR3 is TGTGCCAGCAGTTACTCGAAGGATGCAGCTACGAACTATGGCTACACCTTC.

The V call is TRBV7-6, the J call TRBJ2-1, with TRBD1 identical over 8 bases. Germline V gives CDR1 SGHVS, CDR2 FNYEAQ. This CDR3 is built from 16 residues. The V and J ends lost 6 bases and 7 bases, in that order; junction bases with no gene match: 14. CDR3 residues: CASSPPRGQGNNEQFF. DNA for the CDR3: TGTGCCAGCAGTCCTCCCCGCGGACAGGGAAATAATGAGCAGTTCTTC.

V and J are TRBV6-2 or TRBV6-3 and TRBJ2-3; D is possibly TRBD1 or TRBD2 (5 bases each). The V end lost 8 bases, the J end lost 6 bases, and 18 bases lay between the germline ends. The V gene's germline CDR1 is MNHEY and CDR2 SVGEGT. The CDR3 has 14 residues. Here the CDR3 reads CASASEGLGDTQYF. In DNA form, the CDR3 reads TGTGCCAGCGCCTCCGAGGGGCTGGGGGATACGCAGTATTTT.

This clonotype appeared a single time. This chain connects TRBV6-5 to TRBJ2-3, with D tentatively TRBD2 (7 bases). This CDR3 contains 15 residues. V lost 5 bases, J lost 4 bases, and 16 bases lay in between. CDR1 and CDR2 (germline): MNHEY, SVGAGI. CDR3 sequence reads: CASSPLAGAADTQYF. Here the CDR3 DNA reads TGTGCCAGCAGTCCTCTTGCGGGGGCCGCAGATACGCAGTATTTT.

This chain links TRBV6-5 with TRBJ2-7, with D unresolved. V was pared by 0 bases and J by 3 bases, with 9 bases between. The CDR3 extends over 14 amino acids. Looked up from germline, CDR1 is MNHEY and CDR2 is SVGAGI. The CDR3 sequence: CASSYSDGYYEQYF. The CDR3 nucleotides read TGTGCCAGCAGTTACTCGGACGGATACTACGAGCAGTACTTC.

The rearrangement joins TRBV27 to TRBJ2-7; D is uncertain. V was shortened by 2 bases and J by 2 bases, with 10 bases between the two germline ends. CDR1 and CDR2 (germline): MNHEY, SMNVEV (reference sequence). This CDR3 contains 14 residues. The CDR3 sequence is CASSLGVPPYEQYF. CDR3 DNA sequence: TGTGCCAGCAGTTTAGGGGTTCCTCCCTACGAGCAGTACTTC.

The genes are TRBV5-6 and TRBJ1-1; TRBD1 matches at 8 bases. With V trimmed by 7 bases and J by 1 base, 0 bases remained unmatched. The length of the CDR3 is 12 residues. The germline gives CDR1 SGHDT, CDR2 YYEEEE. The CDR3 protein is CASGQGNTEAFF. DNA for the CDR3: TGTGCCAGCGGACAGGGGAACACTGAAGCTTTCTTT.

The genes are TRBV12-3 or TRBV12-4 and TRBJ2-7; unclear D gene. V was pared by 6 bases and J by 4 bases, with 19 bases between. The CDR3 totals 15 residues. The CDR3 DNA reads as TGTGCCAGCAGCCTGGGTCTTAGTGAGGTGTACGAGCAGTACTTC. Amino acids: CASSLGLSEVYEQYF.

The genes are TRBV6-4 and TRBJ2-1, with TRBD1 as a possible D gene (6 bases). CDR1 and CDR2 from the germline V gene are MRHNA and SNTAGT. This CDR3 contains 15 residues. The V end was cut by 4 bases, the J end by 0 bases, with 10 bases between. CDR3 protein: CASSVKGDSYNEQFF. DNA of the CDR3: TGTGCCAGCAGTGTCAAGGGGGACTCCTACAATGAGCAGTTCTTC.

The chain uses TRBV24-1 and TRBJ2-5, with unresolved D. The V gene lost 5 bases and the J gene lost 5 bases, with 17 bases spanning the gap. This CDR3 has 15 amino acids. In germline, CDR1 is KGHDR, CDR2 SFDVKD. Here the CDR3 reads CATSVGSEAGETQYF. The CDR3 region has the DNA TGTGCCACCAGTGTGGGATCCGAGGCCGGGGAGACCCAGTACTTC.

The chain recombines TRBV19 with TRBJ1-1; weak D call: TRBD1 (6 bases). Germline CDR1 is LNHDA and CDR2 is SQIVND (reference sequence). V was trimmed by 7 bases and J by 7 bases, leaving 10 bases between them. The CDR3 extends over 11 amino acids. For the CDR3, the DNA is TGTGCCAGTAAGCAGGGGCTTGAAGCTTTCTTT. It encodes CASKQGLEAFF.

The J gene is TRBJ1-1, the V gene TRBV6-5, with D perhaps matching TRBD1 (5 bases). The germline V gene has CDR1 MNHEY and CDR2 SVGAGI. The V gene lost 6 bases and the J gene lost 1 base, with 15 bases spanning the gap. The CDR3 has 15 amino acids. The CDR3 region is CASSPAGRANTEAFF. DNA of the CDR3: TGTGCCAGCAGCCCCGCCGGCAGGGCGAACACTGAAGCTTTCTTT.

This chain links TRBV29-1 with TRBJ2-5; D uncertain. From germline, CDR1 is SQVTM and CDR2 ANQGSEA. Trimming took off 7 bases at V and 7 bases at J, with 13 bases between the two ends. The CDR3 has 11 residues. The CDR3 nucleotides are TGCAGCGGCTTGCATGAAGTGACCCAGTACTTC. It is translated as CSGLHEVTQYF.

The chain combines TRBV6-6 with TRBJ2-7; TRBD1 might be the D (6 bases). The germline V gene has CDR1 MNHNY and CDR2 SVGAGI (reference sequence). The CDR3 spans 14 residues. Trimming took 0 bases from V and 6 from J, leaving 12 bases between them. Here the CDR3 reads CASSYSLRDTEQYF. Here the CDR3 DNA reads TGTGCCAGCAGTTACTCTTTACGGGACACCGAGCAGTACTTC.

This chain's CDR3 is CASRFSYEQYF. CDR3 coding DNA: TGTGCCAGCAGATTCTCCTACGAGCAGTACTTC. The V and J genes are TRBV2 and TRBJ2-7; D gene uncertain. The CDR3 runs to 11 residues. V shed 6 bases and J shed 0 bases, with 3 bases lying between them. Germline CDR1 SNHLY, CDR2 FYNNEI.

The chain links TRBV12-3 or TRBV12-4 to TRBJ2-3; D is possibly TRBD2 (6 bases). The CDR3 loop spans 15 amino acids. Between the trimmed V and J ends, which lost 2 bases and 0 bases, there was a span of 9 bases. CDR3 in DNA: TGTGCCAGCAGTTTACTAGCGCGGAGCACAGATACGCAGTATTTT. This codes for CASSLLARSTDTQYF.

The J gene is TRBJ2-2, the V gene TRBV5-1, with 9 bases lining up with TRBD2. Germline CDR1 is SGHRS and CDR2 is YFSETQ. The CDR3 covers 18 residues. V lost 0 bases and J lost 4; bases outside the gene matches: 10. The CDR3 DNA sequence: TGCGCCAGCAGCTTGGTACCGATTTCACTAGCGGGCACCGGGGAGCTGTTTTTT. Translating gives CASSLVPISLAGTGELFF.

The chain is built from TRBV6-2 or TRBV6-3 and TRBJ1-2, with D unresolved. This CDR3 is 12 amino acids long. V lost 5 bases to trimming and J lost 6 bases, with 10 bases between them. CDR1 MNHEY and CDR2 SVGEGT come from the germline V gene. CDR3 protein: CASSKLSDGYTF. The CDR3 bases are TGTGCCAGCAGTAAACTCAGTGATGGCTACACCTTC.

This sequence joins TRBV6-2 or TRBV6-3 and TRBJ1-6, with D possibly matching TRBD1 (6 bases). V shed 1 base and J shed 6 bases, with 7 bases lying between them. The germline gives CDR1 MNHEY, CDR2 SVGEGT. This CDR3 has 14 residues. In nucleotides, the CDR3 is TGTGCCAGCAGTTACTTGGACAGTAATTCACCCCTCCACTTT. Protein: CASSYLDSNSPLHF.

V is TRBV11-2 and J is TRBJ2-1; weak D call: TRBD1 (5 bases). The length of the CDR3 is 13 residues. Per the germline V gene, CDR1 is SGHAT and CDR2 is FQNNGV. V gave up 1 base and J gave up 10 bases, with 11 bases separating them. The CDR3 nucleotides are TGTGCCAGCAGCTTAGTCTACCGGACAGAGCAGTTCTTC. Translating it yields CASSLVYRTEQFF. Using reference TRBV11-2 and TRBJ2-1 for the parts outside the CDR3, the full variable domain is EAGVAQSPRYKIIEKRQSVAFWCNPISGHATLYWYQQILGQGPKLLIQFQNNGVVDDSQLPKDRFSAERLKGVDSTLKIQPAKLEDSAVYLCASSLVYRTEQFFGPGTRLTVL.

V gene TRBV27 combines with J gene TRBJ2-1, with D perhaps TRBD2 (7 bases). Per the germline V gene, CDR1 is MNHEY and CDR2 is SMNVEV (reference sequence). This CDR3 spans 16 amino acids. V was shortened by 2 bases and J by 1 base, with 12 bases between the two germline ends. CDR3: CASSLEGGSSYNEQFF. In DNA, the CDR3 is TGTGCCAGCAGTTTAGAGGGGGGGTCTTCCTACAATGAGCAGTTCTTC.

This sequence joins TRBV5-1 and TRBJ1-2; possible D gene TRBD1, 6 bases. The CDR3 totals 13 residues. The germline CDR1 and CDR2 sequences are SGHRS and YFSETQ. The V end lost 0 bases, the J end lost 6 bases, and 9 bases lay between the germline ends. The CDR3 protein is CASSLAGGHGYTF. In DNA, the CDR3 is TGCGCCAGCAGCTTGGCGGGGGGCCATGGCTACACCTTC.

The chain recombines TRBV6-4 with TRBJ2-3; D might be TRBD1 or TRBD2, each matching 6 bases. The CDR3 loop spans 14 amino acids. Germline CDR1 reads MRHNA; CDR2 reads SNTAGT. The V gene lost 2 bases and the J gene lost 3 bases, with 9 bases spanning the gap. In DNA, the CDR3 is TGTGCCAGCAGTGACGGGGGGCCGACAGATACGCAGTATTTT. Translated, it gives CASSDGGPTDTQYF.